The clone carrying this T cell receptor (beta chain) appeared once. Assay: immunoSEQ multiplex PCR; the TCRdb copy retains only in-frame clones and omits some. In the table there are about 330,000 clones, over 75% of which are singletons. V lost 3 bases to trimming and J lost 1 base; unmatched junction nucleotides: 14. In germline, CDR1 is WNHNN, CDR2 SYGVQD (reference sequence). CDR3 size: 18 residues. The data stem from a study of blood T cell repertoires in COVID-19. Sequencing used PBMCs or T cells enriched from blood (not recorded which). The sequence was obtained from a woman between 25 and 40 years old who had recovered from COVID-19. The chain is built from TRBV10-1 and TRBJ2-5; 7 bases map to TRBD2. DNA of the CDR3: TGCGCCAGCAGTGAAAGTTTAGGGGAGGGGCCCCCCCAAGAGACCCAGTACTTC. Translating gives CASSESLGEGPPQETQYF.